This is a list of T cell receptor beta chains from one sample in a study of T cells after yellow fever vaccination. TCRdb reprocessed the 5' RACE reads with MiXCR, giving one entry per CDR3 protein. The table lists 200,000 to 300,000 distinct CDR3 sequences, 10% to 15% of them singletons. Sequenced material: CD4+ T cells sorted from PBMCs, taken 45 days after the yellow fever booster vaccination. Receptors originate from a man younger than 40 who received the YFV17D yellow fever vaccine. The CDR3 runs from the conserved cysteine through the conserved F or W. The D gene is left open where the match is weak. Clone size appears in some rows only: once, few, many, or a class for an expanded clone.

cdr3_nt cdr3_aa v_call clone_size j_call d_call
TGTGCCACCAGTGATCCCGCCGCGGCGGGACGAGATACGCAGTATTTT CATSDPAAAGRDTQYF TRBV24-1 NA TRBJ2-3 NA
TGTGCCAGCCAAGACAGGGGGCCCTCCTACGAGCAGTACTTC CASQDRGPSYEQYF TRBV28 NA TRBJ2-7 TRBD1
TGTGCCAGCAGTTTTCGACTAGCGGACACAGATACGCAGTATTTT CASSFRLADTDTQYF TRBV6-5 NA TRBJ2-3 TRBD2
TGTGCCAGCAGCCAGTCACAGATCTTATACCGGGAGCTGTTTTTT CASSQSQILYRELFF TRBV7-2 NA TRBJ2-2 NA
TGTGCCAGCGCGAAGGGAGGTTACGAGCAGTACTTC CASAKGGYEQYF TRBV6-2/TRBV6-3 few TRBJ2-7 NA
TGTGCCAGCGGGAGGGCCCTCTATACGCAGTATTTT CASGRALYTQYF TRBV12-3/TRBV12-4 NA TRBJ2-3 TRBD2
TGCAGTGCTAGTAAAGGACAGGGGTTTACGCAGTACTTC CSASKGQGFTQYF TRBV20-1 few TRBJ2-7 TRBD1
TGCGCCAGCAGAGATCCATCAGGTTCAGCATCGAACACTGAAGCTTTCTTT CASRDPSGSASNTEAFF TRBV10-2 NA TRBJ1-1 NA
TGCGCCAGCAGCTTGGCGCCGGCCGGAGATCCAGATACGCAGTATTTT CASSLAPAGDPDTQYF TRBV5-1 few TRBJ2-3 NA
TGCAGTGCGGAAACCGGGACAGCTTCACCCCTCCACTTT CSAETGTASPLHF TRBV20-1 NA TRBJ1-6 TRBD1
TGCGCCAGCAGCTTGGAGGGGCGTCGGCAGGGCAATGAGCAGTTCTTC CASSLEGRRQGNEQFF TRBV5-1 few TRBJ2-1 NA
TGTGCCAGTAGGGACTTTACCTACAATGAGCAGTTCTTC CASRDFTYNEQFF TRBV19 NA TRBJ2-1 NA
TGTGCCAGCAGCATCCACAGGGGGCGAGGGGGCAGACCGGGGATCTACAATGAGCAGTTCTTC CASSIHRGRGGRPGIYNEQFF TRBV5-6 NA TRBJ2-1 TRBD1
TGCAGTGCTAGAGATACCGCTCGGAGCTCCTACAATGAGCAGTTCTTC CSARDTARSSYNEQFF TRBV20-1 NA TRBJ2-1 NA
TGTGCCACCCAAGAACGTCCCTCAACTAATGAAAAACTGTTTTTT CATQERPSTNEKLFF TRBV6-4 few TRBJ1-4 NA
TGTGCCAGCAGCGAAAGCGGGGCAAGGCACAATGAGCAGTTCTTC CASSESGARHNEQFF TRBV7-3 NA TRBJ2-1 TRBD2
TGCGCCAGCAGCTCGGGACTAGCGGGCTCATTTTTCTTC CASSSGLAGSFFF TRBV5-1 few TRBJ2-1 TRBD2
TGTGCCAGCACAGGGAGGCACACCGGGGAGCTGTTTTTT CASTGRHTGELFF TRBV7-2 NA TRBJ2-2 NA
TGCGCCAGCAGCGCTTCCGCAAGGGGGCAAGACTATGGCTACACCTTC CASSASARGQDYGYTF TRBV5-1 NA TRBJ1-2 TRBD1
TGTGCCAGCACGTTGACAGAAAATTCACCCCTCCACTTT CASTLTENSPLHF TRBV2 NA TRBJ1-6 NA
TGCGCCAGCAGGGTAGAGGGGGGCTCGACCTACGAGCAGTACTTC CASRVEGGSTYEQYF TRBV5-1 few TRBJ2-7 NA
TGTGCCAGCTCACCAAGGGGACAGGGGGCGGGAAGCTACAATGAGCAGTTCTTC CASSPRGQGAGSYNEQFF TRBV18 NA TRBJ2-1 TRBD1
TGCGCCAGCAGCTTGGGGACAGGGGTCGACGAGCAGTACTTC CASSLGTGVDEQYF TRBV5-1 NA TRBJ2-7 TRBD1
TGTGCCAGCAGCCATCTCAAGGCAGGGGGTTGGGAGCAGTTCTTC CASSHLKAGGWEQFF TRBV14 NA TRBJ2-1 TRBD1
TGCGCCAGCAGCTCAGCAGGGGGAAGGAACACTGAAGCTTTCTTT CASSSAGGRNTEAFF TRBV5-1 few TRBJ1-1 TRBD1
TGTGCCTGGAGTTTACAGGGGGCTGGCACAGATACGCAGTATTTT CAWSLQGAGTDTQYF TRBV30 once TRBJ2-3 TRBD1
TGCAGTGCTAGCGGGAGTTTTGGGGAGCTGTTTTTT CSASGSFGELFF TRBV20-1 few TRBJ2-2 NA
TGCGCCAGCAAAATCTCGGGCGGTAGCACAGATACGCAGTATTTT CASKISGGSTDTQYF TRBV5-1 NA TRBJ2-3 NA
TGTGCCAGCAGTGAGCACGGGACCCTAGCCAAAAACATTCAGTACTTC CASSEHGTLAKNIQYF TRBV12-3/TRBV12-4 few TRBJ2-4 NA
TGTGCCAGCAGATCCGCTCGACGGCGGGATTACGAGCAGTACTTC CASRSARRRDYEQYF TRBV27 NA TRBJ2-7 NA
TGTGCCTGCTCCAGGCCCCCCGTCCAAGAGACCCAGTACTTC CACSRPPVQETQYF TRBV11-2 NA TRBJ2-5 NA
TGTGCCATCAGTGCCTTTGGCGGGAGCTCCTACAATGAGCAGTTCTTC CAISAFGGSSYNEQFF TRBV10-3 few TRBJ2-1 TRBD2
TGTGCCAGCGCCAGAGCTGGACGTCAGTCCAATGAGCAGTTCTTC CASARAGRQSNEQFF TRBV5-4 few TRBJ2-1 NA
TGCAGTGCTAGAGGCGGGAACCTCCAAGAGACCCAGTACTTC CSARGGNLQETQYF TRBV20-1 NA TRBJ2-5 NA
TGTGCCAGCAGCTGGACAGGGGGCCAAGAGACCCAGTACTTC CASSWTGGQETQYF TRBV7-9 NA TRBJ2-5 TRBD1
TGTGCCACCAGCAGAGATCTTGGCTCCTACGAGCAGTACTTC CATSRDLGSYEQYF TRBV15 few TRBJ2-7 NA
TGTGCCAGCAGCTCGGGGGCGCACACTGAAGCTTTCTTT CASSSGAHTEAFF TRBV7-3 few TRBJ1-1 NA
TGCGCCAGCAGCTTATGGCTAGCGGATAACAATGAGCAGTTCTTC CASSLWLADNNEQFF TRBV5-1 few TRBJ2-1 TRBD2
TGCAGTGCTAGGGCGAGGACAGGGAAATACACTGAAGCTTTCTTT CSARARTGKYTEAFF TRBV20-1 few TRBJ1-1 TRBD1
TGCGCCAGCAGCCAAGGTTGGGACAGATCAGTCTACGAGCAGTACTTC CASSQGWDRSVYEQYF TRBV4-3 few TRBJ2-7 TRBD1
TGTGCCAGCAGTCTGGGGCGCGGAAACATTCAGTACTTC CASSLGRGNIQYF TRBV6-2/TRBV6-3 NA TRBJ2-4 NA
TGTGCCAGCAGCTTAGTTGGCGGAGCCTACGAGCAGTACTTC CASSLVGGAYEQYF TRBV5-1 many TRBJ2-7 NA
TGCAGCGGACGATACACCGGGGAGCTGTTTTTT CSGRYTGELFF TRBV29-1 NA TRBJ2-2 NA
TGTGCCACCAGCAGAGCTCCACTAGCGGGAGTTGAAGAGCAGTTCTTC CATSRAPLAGVEEQFF TRBV15 few TRBJ2-1 TRBD2
TGTGCCAGCAGCTTGGCACTCCCGGGGAGCTCTGGGGCCAACGTCCTGACTTTC CASSLALPGSSGANVLTF TRBV7-2 many TRBJ2-6 NA
TGCGCCAGCAGGCCGAGACTAGAAAACACCGGGGAGCTGTTTTTT CASRPRLENTGELFF TRBV5-1 few TRBJ2-2 NA
TGCGCCAGCAGTGCGGACCAAAGGGCAGATACGCAGTATTTT CASSADQRADTQYF TRBV10-1 NA TRBJ2-3 NA
TGTGCCAGCTCACCACAGGGCTTGAACACTGAAGCTTTCTTT CASSPQGLNTEAFF TRBV18 few TRBJ1-1 NA
TGTGCCAGCAGCGTAGCTCCAGGGAGCCTTCAAGAGACCCAGTACTTC CASSVAPGSLQETQYF TRBV9 NA TRBJ2-5 NA
TGCGCCAGCAGCTTGGAGACCGGGACTAGCGGCGGCGAATACTTC CASSLETGTSGGEYF TRBV5-1 few TRBJ2-7 TRBD2
TGCGCCAGCAGCTTGAGACAGGGCCTTATGAACACTGAAGCTTTCTTT CASSLRQGLMNTEAFF TRBV5-1 many TRBJ1-1 TRBD1
TGTGCCAGCAGCCAAGATGTTCCCTACGAGCAGTACTTC CASSQDVPYEQYF TRBV4-2 NA TRBJ2-7 NA
TGTGCCAGCAGTCTCCGATCGCGAACCCAAGAGACCCAGTACTTC CASSLRSRTQETQYF TRBV6-1 NA TRBJ2-5 NA
TGCGCCAGCAGCTTGACCGGACTAGCGGGAGAAGTGTTTGAAGAGACCCAGTACTTC CASSLTGLAGEVFEETQYF TRBV5-1 NA TRBJ2-5 TRBD2
TGTGCCAGCAGTTTAGAAGCGGGAGGGTTCCATGAGCAGTTCTTC CASSLEAGGFHEQFF TRBV12-3/TRBV12-4 NA TRBJ2-1 TRBD2